These 7 T cell receptor beta chains share one sample of origin, sequenced in a study of immune evolution from preneoplasia to lung adenocarcinoma. The protocol was immunoSEQ multiplex PCR, while the TCRdb copy is restricted to in-frame clones and leaves out a portion. The sample consists of some 5,400 clones, around 78% of them appearing once. Source material: FFPE minimally invasive lung adenocarcinoma tissue. These receptors were obtained from a person aged 60-80 years with lung adenocarcinoma.

J is TRBJ2-2 and V is TRBV9; D gene ambiguous. Germline V gives CDR1 SGDLS, CDR2 YYNGEE. The CDR3 has 15 residues. Trimming took 0 bases from V and 2 from J, leaving 8 bases between them. As DNA, the CDR3 is TGTGCCAGCAGCGTAGATCCTAGAAACACCGGGGAGCTGTTTTTT. This codes for CASSVDPRNTGELFF.

CDR3 protein: CASSLGHGYTDTQYF. The CDR3, as DNA: TGTGCCAGCAGCTTAGGACACGGTTACACAGATACGCAGTATTTT. The rearrangement links TRBV11-2 to TRBJ2-3; D remains unclear. Trimming pared 1 base from V and 2 bases from J, leaving 10 bases between. There are 15 residues in the CDR3. Germline loops: CDR1 SGHAT, CDR2 FQNNGV.

The chain recombines TRBV28 with TRBJ1-6, with TRBD1 matching over 10 bases. The CDR3 runs to 18 residues. V dropped 3 bases and J dropped 3; count of bases not matched to a gene: 8. Per germline, CDR1 MDHEN and CDR2 SYDVKM. This CDR3 reads CASSFSRTGGFYNSPLHF. The CDR3 DNA follows: TGTGCCAGCAGTTTTTCCCGGACAGGGGGTTTCTATAATTCACCCCTCCACTTT.

The chain joins TRBV19 to TRBJ2-7; either TRBD1 or TRBD2 may supply D (5 bases each). Germline assignment: CDR1 LNHDA and CDR2 SQIVND (reference sequence). V lost 4 bases and J lost 3, with 10 bases in between. This CDR3 comprises 13 residues. The CDR3 region has the DNA TGTGCCAGTAGTAGGGACCGATTCTACGAGCAGTACTTC. This encodes CASSRDRFYEQYF.

V gene TRBV11-3 combines with J gene TRBJ2-5; perhaps TRBD2 as D (6 bases). V shed 0 bases and J shed 2 bases, with 10 bases lying between them. CDR3 length: 15 amino acids. The germline gives CDR1 SGHNT, CDR2 YENEEA. The CDR3 region is CASSLESGLQETQYF. CDR3 in DNA: TGTGCCAGCAGCTTAGAGTCAGGACTACAAGAGACCCAGTACTTC.

The rearrangement links TRBV28 to TRBJ2-3; 7 nucleotides agree with TRBD1. CDR1 and CDR2 from the germline V gene are MDHEN and SYDVKM. The V and J ends lost 5 bases and 3 bases, in that order; junction bases with no gene match: 14. The CDR3 totals 17 residues. The CDR3 region has the DNA TGTGCCAGCAGTCCGATTCGACAGGGTAAGGGAACAGATACGCAGTATTTT. Translating gives CASSPIRQGKGTDTQYF.

V and J are TRBV10-3 and TRBJ1-1, with 10 bases lining up with TRBD1. Germline assignment: CDR1 ENHRY and CDR2 SYGVKD. The CDR3 is 17 residues long. Germline trimming cut 4 bases from V and 1 base from J; bases unmatched to any gene: 9. As DNA, the CDR3 is TGTGCCATCAGTGGGTCGGGACAGGGGACTGCGAACACTGAAGCTTTCTTT. Residues: CAISGSGQGTANTEAFF.